The 18 T cell receptor beta chains below were found in one sample sequenced in a study of blood T cells in healthy people across ages (dated by TCRdb to between 2015 and 2016). The method was 5' RACE. Sequencing relied on an Illumina HiSeq 2500. A second PCR of about 6 to 11 cycles was performed with a sample-barcoded 5' primer and a J-beta primer mix. The raw public reads went through TCRdb reprocessing: fastp at Q25, MiXCR clone calling, in-frame beta chains kept. Here each entry gathers all rows of one CDR3 protein and keeps the most common genes and DNA. The sample profile shows fewer than 900,000 distinct CDR3 sequences; 36% of them were found once. The ten largest make up over 10% of the sample. The specimen sequenced was blood. The source of these receptors is a man between 18 and 35 years old in good health.

Only a few counts were recorded for this clonotype. This sequence joins TRBV20-1 and TRBJ2-3; 7 nucleotides line up with TRBD1. CDR1 and CDR2 from the germline V gene are DFQATT and SNEGSKA (reference sequence). This CDR3 is built from 13 residues. Germline trimming cut 3 bases from V and 3 bases from J; bases unmatched to any gene: 3. The CDR3 nucleotides read TGCAGTGCTAGCGGGACAGCTACAGATACGCAGTATTTT. Encoded protein: CSASGTATDTQYF.

The gene calls are TRBV7-8 and TRBJ2-7, with D unresolved. Trimming cost V 1 base and J 7 bases, with 17 bases left between them. The CDR3 totals 15 residues. Germline V gene data show CDR1 as SGHVS and CDR2 as FQNEAQ. CDR3 sequence (DNA): TGTGCCAGCAGCTTAGGGCTCGCCACTAACAATGAGCAGTACTTC. Its protein product is CASSLGLATNNEQYF.

The V call is TRBV5-1, the J call TRBJ2-7; a weak D match, TRBD1 (5 bases). Germline CDR1 SGHRS, CDR2 YFSETQ. The CDR3 totals 15 residues. Trimming took 5 bases from V and 2 from J, leaving 17 bases between them. CDR3 nucleotide sequence: TGCGCCAGCAGTACCGACAGTACGGATACCTACGAGCAGTACTTC. Its translation: CASSTDSTDTYEQYF.

This chain uses TRBV3-1 with TRBJ1-1, with a weak D call TRBD1 (5 bases). Trimming left V 0 bases short and J 1 base short, with 15 bases between. The CDR3 consists of 17 residues. The germline V gene encodes CDR1 LGHDT and CDR2 YNNKEL (reference sequence). Written as DNA, the CDR3 is TGTGCCAGCAGCCAAGACAGGGAGCGTCGTGGGAACACTGAAGCTTTCTTT. This gives the protein CASSQDRERRGNTEAFF. Supplemented by reference TRBV3-1 and TRBJ1-1, the full variable domain reads DTAVSQTPKYLVTQMGNDKSIKCEQNLGHDTMYWYKQDSKKFLKIMFSYNNKELIINETVPNRFSPKSPDKAHLNLHINSLELGDSAVYFCASSQDRERRGNTEAFFGQGTRLTVV.

V is TRBV27 and J is TRBJ2-7, with D perhaps matching TRBD2 (5 bases). CDR1 is MNHEY and CDR2 is SMNVEV in the germline V gene (reference sequence). Between the trimmed V and J ends, which lost 9 bases and 9 bases, there was a span of 21 bases. The CDR3 length is 13 residues. CDR3 sequence (DNA): TGTGCCAGTCATCCCTTGGGGAGCAGTGTGCAGTACTTC. Protein product: CASHPLGSSVQYF.

This chain connects TRBV20-1 to TRBJ1-2; 7 positions agree with TRBD1. Per the germline V gene, CDR1 is DFQATT and CDR2 is SNEGSKA (reference sequence). Trimming took 5 bases from V and 0 from J; bases not matched to a gene: 9. The CDR3 spans 15 residues. The CDR3 sequence is CSARLTGAANYGYTF. As DNA, the CDR3 is TGCAGTGCTCGTCTAACAGGGGCTGCTAACTATGGCTACACCTTC.

This clonotype was seen only a few times. V usage is TRBV20-1 and J usage is TRBJ2-7; a possible D gene is TRBD2 (6 bases). The V end was cut by 3 bases, the J end by 5 bases, with 14 bases between. Germline CDR1 and CDR2: DFQATT and SNEGSKA (reference sequence). This CDR3 comprises 13 residues. The DNA of the CDR3 is TGCAGTGCTAGCGGGGGTAAGGACAACGAGCAGTACTTC. The encoded protein is CSASGGKDNEQYF.

This clonotype was counted a few times. This chain uses TRBV10-3 with TRBJ1-1, with D maybe TRBD1 (5 bases). Looked up from germline, CDR1 is ENHRY and CDR2 is SYGVKD. The CDR3 is 12 residues long. CDR3 coding DNA: TGTGCACACGGGGCCATGAACACTGAAGCTTTCTTT. Amino acid sequence: CAHGAMNTEAFF.

The chain couples TRBV7-9 to TRBJ2-3, with D perhaps being TRBD1 or TRBD2 (5 bases each). CDR3 length: 15 residues. Trimming took 1 base from V and 10 from J, leaving 18 bases between them. CDR1 and CDR2 (germline): SEHNR, FQNEAQ (reference sequence). The CDR3 nucleotides read TGTGCCAGCAGCTTAGGAGGGGTACGGGTGGGAGCGCAGTATTTT. Protein product: CASSLGGVRVGAQYF.

The J gene is TRBJ2-7, the V gene TRBV27, with 8 bases fitting TRBD2. The DNA end favors TRBJ2-5, so the J call may be wrong. Germline-derived CDR1 and CDR2 are MNHEY and SMNVEV (reference sequence). This CDR3 comprises 15 residues. Here the CDR3 reads CASSGIRGGQETQYF. The CDR3 coding sequence is TGTGCCAGCAGTGGTATCCGGGGGGGCCAAGAGACCCAGTACTTC.

This chain connects TRBV9 to TRBJ2-2, with D maybe TRBD1 (5 bases). The germline CDR1 and CDR2 sequences are SGDLS and YYNGEE. Trimming shortened V by 3 bases and J by 1 base, and 10 bases separated the two germline ends. This CDR3 contains 15 residues. DNA for the CDR3: TGTGCCAGCAGCGCGCGTGGACAGAACACCGGGGAGCTGTTTTTT. Translation gives CASSARGQNTGELFF.

The table lists this clonotype with a few counts. The chain is built from TRBV20-1 and TRBJ1-3; D unclear. CDR1 is DFQATT, CDR2 SNEGSKA, per germline (reference sequence). The CDR3 runs to 14 residues. V lost 6 bases, J lost 3 bases, and 15 bases lay in between. CDR3 DNA: TGCAGTGCCCGAGGGTTTAACTTTGGAAACACCATATATTTT. Translation gives CSARGFNFGNTIYF.

This clonotype was detected only a few times. The V gene is TRBV12-3 or TRBV12-4, the J gene TRBJ1-2, with 9 bases identical to TRBD1. The CDR3 extends over 19 amino acids. The J segment lost 4 bases and the V segment lost 6 bases, leaving 21 bases of the junction unmatched. The CDR3 is CASSPANRGLHIYSYGYTF. DNA for the CDR3: TGTGCCAGCAGCCCCGCGAACAGGGGGCTGCACATTTATTCCTATGGCTACACCTTC.

This clonotype was detected only a few times. The chain carries TRBV4-1 and TRBJ1-1; D not resolved. Germline V gene lookup returns CDR1 MGHRA and CDR2 YSYEKL. Trimming shortened V by 1 base and J by 0 bases, and 12 bases separated the two germline ends. The CDR3 covers 16 residues. CDR3 DNA: TGCGCCAGCAGCCAAGGCCATCCCCAGATGAACACTGAAGCTTTCTTT. Amino acid sequence: CASSQGHPQMNTEAFF.

This clonotype was seen a few times. The chain uses TRBV11-2 and TRBJ2-3; 10 bases map to TRBD1. V gave up 6 bases and J gave up 5 bases; unmatched junction bases: 11. Germline CDR1 and CDR2: SGHAT and FQNNGV. CDR3 length equals 16 residues. CDR3 sequence: CASSSDRGFVEDTQYF. The CDR3 DNA reads as TGTGCCAGCAGTTCGGACAGGGGGTTTGTGGAAGATACGCAGTATTTT.

This clonotype turned up a few times. The chain is built from TRBV4-2 and TRBJ2-5; 13 bases are a match to TRBD2. The V gene's germline CDR1 is LGHNA and CDR2 YNFKEQ. The CDR3 is 16 amino acids. V dropped 2 bases and J dropped 11; count of bases not matched to a gene: 11. This CDR3 reads CASSQPTSGGDNEQYF. The CDR3 DNA sequence: TGTGCCAGCAGCCAACCAACTAGCGGGGGGGACAATGAGCAGTACTTC.

This clonotype was observed a single time. This sequence joins TRBV7-2 and TRBJ1-4; D may be TRBD1 (6 bases). Germline-derived CDR1 and CDR2 are SGHTA and FQGNSA. This CDR3 comprises 16 residues. Trimming stripped 1 base from V and 8 bases from J, with 17 bases between. In DNA, the CDR3 is TGTGCCAGCAGCTTAGTGGCCCGACAGGCGGGGGAAAAACTGTTTTTT. Encoded protein: CASSLVARQAGEKLFF.

This clonotype was counted a few times. This chain uses TRBV14 with TRBJ2-7; the D call may be TRBD1 or TRBD2 (5 bases each). The CDR3 has 16 amino acids. V dropped 0 bases and J dropped 6 bases, with 18 bases sitting between them. Germline V lookup: CDR1 SGHDN, CDR2 FVKESK. CDR3 sequence: CASSQDPESGRREQYF. DNA of the CDR3: TGTGCCAGCAGCCAAGATCCGGAATCGGGGCGACGCGAGCAGTACTTC.